This T cell receptor (beta chain) is drawn from a study of naive and memory T cell subsets. Study-wide results and limits: TCR transcript changes with activation or differentiation may affect this RNA method.

This clonotype was counted only a few times. Its specificity is not known. An oligonucleotide containing a UMI was ligated to the 3' end of TCR cDNA. Adult healthy volunteers gave 2.5 ml peripheral blood for whole-blood RNA. Input was about 1 to 1,100 ng of DNase-treated total RNA without cell sorting. Four PCR rounds used nested alpha and beta constant region primers plus the SP2 primer. TCRdb ran MiXCR on the 5' RACE reads and lists one entry per CDR3 protein. The sample lists tens of thousands of distinct CDR3 sequences, more than 6% seen once, with 19% in the top ten. The length of the CDR3 is 11 residues. In germline, CDR1 is PRHDT, CDR2 FYEKMQ (reference sequence). V dropped 5 bases and J dropped 4 bases, with 3 bases sitting between them.

The sequence was collected from a female donor in good health. The V and J genes are TRBV13 and TRBJ2-1; D is unclear. In DNA, the CDR3 is TGTGCCAGCAGCACATACAATGAGCAGTTCTTC. This translates into CASSTYNEQFF.